This TCR beta chain came from a study of cytomegalovirus exposure and HLA in healthy donors. The germline V gene encodes CDR1 SGDLS and CDR2 YYNGEE. V lost 3 bases and J 7 bases, leaving 16 bases between the germline ends. The CDR3 covers 14 residues. PCR employed 60 Vbeta and 13 Jbeta primers. TCRdb's table, derived via immunoSEQ multiplex PCR, lists solely in-frame clones and lacks some. The repertoire includes about 100,000 clones, roughly 79% of them detected once, and roughly 5.9% sits in the top ten. This rearrangement joins TRBV9 to TRBJ1-2; D unclear. The sequence was collected from a man between 60 and 75 years old in good health and CMV-seropositive. Sequencing used PBMCs. CDR3 nucleotides: TGTGCCAGCAGCGCCACTCCCTACTCGGGTGGCTACACCTTC. Translated: CASSATPYSGGYTF.